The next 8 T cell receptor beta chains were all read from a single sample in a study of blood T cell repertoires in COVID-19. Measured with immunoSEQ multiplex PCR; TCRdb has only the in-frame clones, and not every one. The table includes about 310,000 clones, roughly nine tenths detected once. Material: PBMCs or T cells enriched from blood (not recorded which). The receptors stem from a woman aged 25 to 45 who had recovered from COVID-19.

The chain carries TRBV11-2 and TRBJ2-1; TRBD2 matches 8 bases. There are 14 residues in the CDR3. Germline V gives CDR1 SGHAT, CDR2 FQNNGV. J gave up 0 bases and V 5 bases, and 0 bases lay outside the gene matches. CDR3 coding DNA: TGTGCCAGCAGCCGGGGGGGCTCCTACAATGAGCAGTTCTTC. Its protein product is CASSRGGSYNEQFF.

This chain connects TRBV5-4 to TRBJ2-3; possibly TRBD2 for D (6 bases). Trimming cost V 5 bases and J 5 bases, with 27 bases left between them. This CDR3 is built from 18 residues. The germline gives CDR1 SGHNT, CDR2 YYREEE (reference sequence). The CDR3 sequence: CASSYDWEDPSRGDTQYF. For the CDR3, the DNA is TGTGCCAGCAGTTACGATTGGGAGGACCCTTCCCGAGGAGATACGCAGTATTTT. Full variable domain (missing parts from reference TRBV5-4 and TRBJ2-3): ETGVTQSPTHLIKTRGQQVTLRCSSQSGHNTVSWYQQALGQGPQFIFQYYREEENGRGNFPPRFSGLQFPNYSSELNVNALELDDSALYLCASSYDWEDPSRGDTQYFGPGTRLTVL.

The CDR3: CASSLGHFRGRDTEAFF. CDR3 nucleotide sequence: TGTGCCAGCAGCTTAGGTCATTTTAGGGGGCGGGACACTGAAGCTTTCTTT. V usage is TRBV7-9 and J usage is TRBJ1-1, with 7 bases matching TRBD1. J lost 3 bases, V lost 1 base, and 11 bases had no gene match. Germline V CDR1 and CDR2: SEHNR, FQNEAQ (reference sequence). This CDR3 spans 17 amino acids.

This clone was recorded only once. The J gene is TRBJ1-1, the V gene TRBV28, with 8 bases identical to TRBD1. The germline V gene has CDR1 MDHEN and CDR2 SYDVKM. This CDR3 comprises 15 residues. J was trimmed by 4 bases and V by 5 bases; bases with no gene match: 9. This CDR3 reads CASSPGRGLGTEAFF. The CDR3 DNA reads TGTGCCAGCAGTCCGGGCAGGGGGCTCGGCACTGAAGCTTTCTTT.

The CDR3 loop reads CASGGRGLLLGDQYF. In DNA form, the CDR3 reads TGTGCCAGCGGAGGGAGAGGGCTCCTCCTTGGAGACCAGTACTTC. The chain is built from TRBV7-2 and TRBJ2-5; tentatively, D is TRBD2 (6 bases). Germline CDR1 and CDR2: SGHTA and FQGNSA. Deletions cut 8 bases from V and 10 bases from J, with 26 bases between. The CDR3 runs to 15 residues.

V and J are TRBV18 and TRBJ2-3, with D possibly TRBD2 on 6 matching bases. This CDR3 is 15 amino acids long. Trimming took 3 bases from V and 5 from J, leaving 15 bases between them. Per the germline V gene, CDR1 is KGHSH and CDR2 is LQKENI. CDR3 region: CASSPPGSVGDTQYF. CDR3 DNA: TGTGCCAGCTCACCCCCCGGGAGTGTAGGAGATACGCAGTATTTT.

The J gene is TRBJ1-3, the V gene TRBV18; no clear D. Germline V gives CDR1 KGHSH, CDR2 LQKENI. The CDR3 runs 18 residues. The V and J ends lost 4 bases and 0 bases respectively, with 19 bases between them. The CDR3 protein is CASSLYIPPVNSGNTIYF. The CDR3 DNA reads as TGTGCCAGCTCACTTTACATCCCTCCAGTGAACTCTGGAAACACCATATATTTT.

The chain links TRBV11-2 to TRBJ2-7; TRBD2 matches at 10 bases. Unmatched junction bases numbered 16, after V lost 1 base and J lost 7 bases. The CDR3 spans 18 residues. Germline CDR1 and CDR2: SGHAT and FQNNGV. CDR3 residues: CASSLAVITSGKGGEQYF. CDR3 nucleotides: TGTGCCAGCAGCTTAGCCGTTATCACTAGCGGGAAGGGAGGGGAGCAGTACTTC.